This TCR beta chain appears in the sequencing data of a study of blood T cell repertoires in COVID-19. The V end was cut by 3 bases, the J end by 5 bases, with 14 bases between. This CDR3 contains 15 residues. Germline CDR1 SGHRS, CDR2 YFSETQ. Under the authors' procedure: From reference gene primer amplification, estimates of nucleated cell counts were derived. Assay: immunoSEQ multiplex PCR; the TCRdb copy retains only in-frame clones and omits some. V, J and clone size are those of that table, while D and trimming were read from the DNA. The sample contains under 150,000 clones, around nine tenths of which appear only once. This clone was seen a few times.

Material for sequencing was peripheral blood. This chain links TRBV5-1 with TRBJ2-2, with D maybe TRBD1 (6 bases). The receptor was isolated from a woman in her 70s who had recovered from COVID-19. CDR3 sequence reads: CASSSNRVRTGELFF. CDR3 in DNA: TGCGCCAGCAGCTCCAACAGGGTACGGACCGGGGAGCTGTTTTTT.